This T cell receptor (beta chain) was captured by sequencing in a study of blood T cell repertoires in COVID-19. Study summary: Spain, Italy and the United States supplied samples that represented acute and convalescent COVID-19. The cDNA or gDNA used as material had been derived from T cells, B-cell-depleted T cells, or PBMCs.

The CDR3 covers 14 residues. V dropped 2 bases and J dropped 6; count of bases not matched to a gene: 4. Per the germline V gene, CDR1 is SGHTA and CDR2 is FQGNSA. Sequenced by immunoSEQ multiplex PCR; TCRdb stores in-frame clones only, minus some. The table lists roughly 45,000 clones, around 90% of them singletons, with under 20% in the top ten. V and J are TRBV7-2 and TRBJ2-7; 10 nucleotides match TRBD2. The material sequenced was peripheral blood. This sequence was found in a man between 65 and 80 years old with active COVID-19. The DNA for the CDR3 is TGTGCCAGCAGCTTATTAGCGGGGGGCGCCGAGCAGTACTTC. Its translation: CASSLLAGGAEQYF.